Presented here are 13 T cell receptor beta chains from one specimen sequenced in a study of blood T cell repertoires in COVID-19. The table came from immunoSEQ multiplex PCR; TCRdb's copy has only in-frame clones and leaves some out. The sample has approximately 300,000 clones, around 89% seen once. The specimen sequenced was peripheral blood. Every receptor here comes from a man aged 30 to 45 with acute or convalescent COVID-19.

This clone showed up just once. CDR3 in amino acids: CASSKTSGGIWDTQYF. For the CDR3, the DNA is TGTGCCAGTAGTAAGACTAGCGGGGGGATATGGGATACGCAGTATTTT. The chain employs TRBV19 and TRBJ2-3; 13 bases fit TRBD2. Germline trimming cut 4 bases from V and 6 bases from J; bases unmatched to any gene: 7. This CDR3 comprises 16 residues. The V gene's germline CDR1 is LNHDA and CDR2 SQIVND (reference sequence).

The rearrangement uses TRBV18 and TRBJ1-1; D call uncertain. CDR3 size: 15 residues. Germline-derived CDR1 and CDR2 are KGHSH and LQKENI. V dropped 3 bases and J dropped 5 bases, with 16 bases sitting between them. CDR3 bases: TGTGCCAGCTCACCCTCTCTGGGCTTGGAAACTGAAGCTTTCTTT. This sequence encodes CASSPSLGLETEAFF. Filled out from reference TRBV18 and TRBJ1-1, the complete variable domain reads NAGVMQNPRHLVRRRGQEARLRCSPMKGHSHVYWYRQLPEEGLKFMVYLQKENIIDESGMPKERFSAEFPKEGPSILRIQQVVRGDSAAYFCASSPSLGLETEAFFGQGTRLTVV.

This chain joins TRBV4-2 and TRBJ2-7; the match to TRBD1 covers 9 bases. CDR1 and CDR2 (germline): LGHNA, YNFKEQ. J was trimmed by 0 bases and V by 4 bases; bases with no gene match: 4. This CDR3 region has 15 residues. The CDR3 is CASSPNRGRSYEQYF. The CDR3 DNA follows: TGTGCCAGCAGCCCGAACAGGGGGCGCTCCTACGAGCAGTACTTC.

The rearrangement links TRBV5-1 to TRBJ2-1, with D unclear. Germline assignment: CDR1 SGHRS and CDR2 YFSETQ. V was clipped by 6 bases and J by 10 bases, with 11 bases between them. The CDR3 totals 11 residues. CDR3 bases: TGCGCCAGCAACCGACTCTCCGAGCAGTTCTTC. Translated: CASNRLSEQFF.

The chain carries TRBV28 and TRBJ1-1; the D is unclear. CDR1 and CDR2 from the germline V gene are MDHEN and SYDVKM. The CDR3 contains 13 residues. Trimming took off 6 bases at V and 1 base at J, with 9 bases between the two ends. The CDR3 DNA reads TGTGCCAGCAGCCGAGGAGGGAACACTGAAGCTTTCTTT. Its protein is CASSRGGNTEAFF.

This chain links TRBV29-1 with TRBJ2-3; TRBD2 is a possible D gene (6 bases). This CDR3 comprises 14 residues. V shed 1 base and J shed 0 bases, with 8 bases lying between them. Germline V gene lookup returns CDR1 SQVTM and CDR2 ANQGSEA. CDR3 sequence: CSVEAGRSTDTQYF. In DNA form, the CDR3 reads TGCAGCGTTGAAGCCGGGAGAAGCACAGATACGCAGTATTTT.

The J gene is TRBJ2-5, the V gene TRBV15, with 7 bases fitting TRBD1. This CDR3 is built from 16 residues. CDR1 and CDR2 from the germline V gene are LNHNV and YYDKDF (reference sequence). J gave up 2 bases and V 2 bases, and 8 bases lay outside the gene matches. The CDR3 DNA reads as TGTGCCACCAGCAGAACGGGACAGCTTAATCAAGAGACCCAGTACTTC. This translates into CATSRTGQLNQETQYF. The full variable domain, its missing parts supplied by reference TRBV15 and TRBJ2-5, is DAMVIQNPRYQVTQFGKPVTLSCSQTLNHNVMYWYQQKSSQAPKLLFHYYDKDFNNEADTPDNFQSRRPNTSFCFLDIRSPGLGDTAMYLCATSRTGQLNQETQYFGPGTRLLVL.

V usage is TRBV5-4 and J usage is TRBJ1-2; TRBD1 matches 7 bases. Germline CDR1 is SGHNT and CDR2 is YYREEE (reference sequence). J gave up 0 bases and V 4 bases, and 6 bases lay outside the gene matches. The CDR3 is made up of 15 amino acids. This CDR3 reads CASSRGTDSNYGYTF. The CDR3 DNA follows: TGTGCCAGCAGCCGCGGGACAGATTCTAACTATGGCTACACCTTC.

This chain uses TRBV21-1 with TRBJ2-1; the table's D call TRBD2 went unverified against the DNA. TRBV21-1 is assigned pseudogene status. This CDR3 comprises 16 residues. CDR3 residues: CASSKWASGRAGEQFF. CDR3 DNA: TGTGCCAGCAGCAAATGGGCTAGCGGGAGGGCCGGTGAGCAGTTCTTC.

The chain combines TRBV4-1 with TRBJ2-1, with 8 nucleotides matching TRBD1. The V gene end was trimmed by 8 bases and the J gene end by 8 bases; junction bases not matched to a gene: 11. The CDR3 is 14 residues long. Germline loops: CDR1 MGHRA, CDR2 YSYEKL. The CDR3 loop is CASAPRTGWDEQFF. CDR3 coding DNA: TGCGCCAGCGCCCCGAGGACAGGGTGGGATGAGCAGTTCTTC.

The chain couples TRBV7-6 to TRBJ2-7, with 12 bases lining up with TRBD2. The V gene's germline CDR1 is SGHVS and CDR2 FNYEAQ. This CDR3 is built from 17 residues. Trimming removed 1 base from V and 4 bases from J; junction bases left unmatched: 8. CDR3 sequence reads: CASSLGNLAGGPYEQYF. CDR3 in DNA: TGTGCCAGCAGCTTAGGGAATCTAGCGGGGGGGCCGTACGAGCAGTACTTC.

J is TRBJ1-2 and V is TRBV19; D not certain. V was clipped by 6 bases and J by 4 bases, with 15 bases between them. The CDR3 sequence is 14 residues long. Germline assignment: CDR1 LNHDA and CDR2 SQIVND (reference sequence). CDR3 in amino acids: CASRNTVQLYGYTF. The CDR3 nucleotides are TGTGCCAGTAGAAACACCGTACAGCTCTATGGCTACACCTTC.

The chain joins TRBV5-1 to TRBJ1-1, with no clear D. Per germline, CDR1 SGHRS and CDR2 YFSETQ. CDR3 length equals 15 residues. Trimming cost V 0 bases and J 1 base, with 10 bases left between them. CDR3 residues: CASSLAGLGNTEAFF. Written as DNA, the CDR3 is TGCGCCAGCAGCTTGGCCGGTCTTGGGAACACTGAAGCTTTCTTT.